One and the same sample provided the 17 T cell receptor delta chains below, sequenced in a study of γδ T cells in repeated Plasmodium falciparum infection. Flow sorting of PBMC yielded separate Vgamma9/Vdelta2+ and Vdelta2-negative gammadelta T cell populations for bulk repertoire analysis. TCRdb reanalysed the multiplex PCR reads via CATT. The table records 50,000 to 65,000 delta-chain clones, 1.7% of them present only once. The source material was gamma-delta T cells from blood. These receptors were collected from a pool of human donors (malaria-infected and uninfected, not separated).

Remarks on this clone: The TCRdb protein comes from a much larger clone and disagrees with this DNA's translation at residue 15, likely due to a read error; the protein given here is derived from the DNA. The chain is built from TRDV1 and TRDJ1; 7 nucleotides align to TRDD3. Per germline, CDR1 TSWWSYY and CDR2 QGS. This CDR3 is 19 amino acids long. The CDR3 DNA is TGTGCTCTTGGGGGGGGCGTCCTCAGGATACGCTCGTACACCAATAAACTCATCTTT. Its translation: CALGGGVLRIRSYTNKLIF.

With respect to this clone: Since a far larger clone is one base different, this is likely a read error. The same CDR3 is also encoded by other DNA sequences in this sample. This sequence joins TRDV3 and TRDJ1; 9 bases align to TRDD3. Germline lookup yields CDR1 TVYSNPD and CDR2 GDNSRS (reference sequence). The CDR3 sequence is 19 residues long. In nucleotides, the CDR3 is TGTGCCTTTTTTCGAGGACCGTACTGGGGGACCTTGTACACTGATAAACTCATCTTT. Its protein product is CAFFRGPYWGTLYTDKLIF.

This clone was recorded a few times. A far larger clone is just one base off, so this is likely a read error. Different DNA sequences within this sample yield the same CDR3. The J gene is TRDJ1, the V gene TRDV1; 8 bases are shared with TRDD3. TCRdb is silent on the J gene; assignment here came from matching the DNA to germline. The CDR3 has 21 residues. The germline CDR1 and CDR2 sequences are TSWWSYY and QGS. CDR3 residues: CALGNLRNPSPGGHTGDKLIF. The CDR3, as DNA: TGTGCCCTTGGGAACCTTAGGAACCCCTCTCCTGGGGGACACACTGGGGATAAACTCATCTTT.

Of note for this clone: This likely reflects a read error, since a far larger clone is one base away. Different DNA sequences within this sample yield the same CDR3. This chain joins TRDV1 and TRDJ1, with D maybe TRDD2 (5 bases). From germline, CDR1 is TSWWSYY and CDR2 QGS. The CDR3 is 25 amino acids. Between the trimmed V and J ends, which lost 1 base and 0 bases, there was a span of 39 bases. The CDR3, as DNA: TGTGCTCTTGGGGAACCTCGGAAACCCTACCCTTTACTCCGTGCCACCATTAGGAACACCGATAAACTCATCTTT. It is translated as CALGEPRKPYPLLRATIRNTDKLIF.

As for this clone: TCRdb shows a much larger clone's protein in place of this DNA's translation, and the two differ at residue 7, likely through a read error; the protein shown is translated from the DNA. The chain is built from TRDV1 and TRDJ1, with TRDD2 matching over 9 bases. TCRdb does not report a J gene; here it was assigned by matching the DNA to germline references. Germline CDR1 and CDR2: TSWWSYY and QGS. The V segment lost 0 bases and the J segment 10 bases; nucleotides outside the gene matches: 36. The CDR3 totals 24 residues. CDR3 sequence (DNA): TGTGCTCTTGGGGAACTCGGCCTTCCTACGGTACCCTTTTGGTGGGGGAATCGGGCCGGTAGACTCATCTTT. Translation gives CALGELGLPTVPFWWGNRAGRLIF.

This clone came up a few times. A read error likely explains why the TCRdb protein, taken from a much larger clone, differs from this DNA's translation at residue 17; the protein shown is translated from the DNA. The chain uses TRDV1 and TRDJ1; the D gene is possibly TRDD3 (7 bases). No J segment appears in TCRdb, so it was assigned here by matching the sequence to germline. CDR1 is TSWWSYY and CDR2 is QGS in the germline V gene. This CDR3 is built from 25 residues. The ends were cut back, 3 bases at V and 2 bases at J, with 43 bases in the middle. Written as DNA, the CDR3 is TGTGCTCTTGGGGACTCTCCTACAACGGAACCCCAACCCCGTACTGGGGAATTACCAACCGATAAACTCATCTTT. Protein product: CALGDSPTTEPQPRTGELPTDKLIF.

This clone was observed at least ten times. The chain has TRDV1 and TRDJ1; TRDD3 matches 13 bases. The J gene is absent in TCRdb and was assigned here via DNA matching to germline. The germline V gene encodes CDR1 TSWWSYY and CDR2 QGS. Unmatched junction bases numbered 19, after V lost 1 base and J lost 5 bases. This CDR3 has 21 amino acids. Here the CDR3 reads CALGEPNVYWGIRWVADKLIF. The DNA of the CDR3 is TGTGCTCTTGGGGAACCTAATGTTTACTGGGGGATACGCTGGGTGGCTGATAAACTCATCTTT.

Points on this clone: The TCRdb protein, from a much larger clone, departs from this DNA's translation at residue 17, likely by read error; the protein shown derives from the DNA. This chain joins TRDV1 and TRDJ1, with 12 bases matching TRDD3. TCRdb gives no J gene; it was assigned here by matching the DNA to germline. Germline CDR1 and CDR2: TSWWSYY and QGS. Trimming took 1 base from V and 1 from J; bases not matched to a gene: 22. The CDR3 length is 23 residues. Written as DNA, the CDR3 is TGTGCTCTTGGGGAACATCCTTCTCTCTACTGGGGGATACTTACTCCCTGCACCGATAAACTCATCTTT. It specifies CALGEHPSLYWGILTPCTDKLIF.

This clone was seen a handful of times. The protein given by TCRdb reflects a much larger clone and differs at residue 14 from this DNA's translation, likely from a read error; the protein shown is the DNA's translation. DNA of the CDR3: TGTGCTCTTGGGGAATTCTTACCCGTTACTGGGGGATGGGTCGATAAACTCATCTTT. Protein: CALGEFLPVTGGWVDKLIF. The chain recombines TRDV1 with TRDJ1, with 10 positions matching TRDD3. TCRdb carries no J gene annotation; the J gene was assigned here by matching the DNA with germline. The germline gives CDR1 TSWWSYY, CDR2 QGS. The CDR3 consists of 19 residues. V was pared by 2 bases and J by 4 bases, with 16 bases of the junction left unmatched.

There are a few counts of this clone. A far larger clone is only one base removed, so a read error is likely. In the same sample, other DNA sequences code for this CDR3. The chain recombines TRDV2 with TRDJ3, with 7 positions matching TRDD3. The germline gives CDR1 GEAIGNYY, CDR2 EKD. This CDR3 region has 22 residues. CDR3 bases: TGTGCCTGTGACGACGTCCAATCCGAGGATACGAACTCATCCTGGGACACCCGGCAGATGTTTTTC. As protein: CACDDVQSEDTNSSWDTRQMFF.

There are a few counts of this clone. TCRdb records a much larger clone's protein for this DNA, with a difference at residue 14 that likely arises from a read error; the protein given is the translation of the DNA. The genes are TRDV1 and TRDJ1, with D possibly matching TRDD2 (6 bases). The J gene was not available in TCRdb and was assigned here by matching the DNA to germline segments. Trimming left V 4 bases short and J 3 bases short, with 27 bases between. Germline loops: CDR1 TSWWSYY, CDR2 QGS. The CDR3 consists of 19 residues. The chain's CDR3 is CALGVAFPTTNPYADKLIF. CDR3 nucleotide sequence: TGTGCTCTTGGGGTCGCCTTCCCAACAACTAATCCCTACGCCGATAAACTCATCTTT.

This clone has more than one count but fewer than ten. A read error likely explains this, since a far larger clone differs by one base. Additional DNA sequences in this sample encode the identical CDR3. CDR3 loop: CACDFPSLPDKLIF. CDR3 DNA: TGTGCCTGTGACTTCCCCTCTCTTCCCGATAAACTCATCTTT. V usage is TRDV2 and J usage is TRDJ1, with D hard to call. The V gene's germline CDR1 is GEAIGNYY and CDR2 EKD. The CDR3 consists of 14 residues. Trimming stripped 3 bases from V and 3 bases from J, with 13 bases between.

Comments on this clone: Only one base separates this from a far larger clonotype, so it likely reflects a read error. This sample also contains other DNA sequences that code for the same CDR3. The CDR3 DNA is TGTGCTCTTGGGGACTCTCCTACAACGGAACCACAACCCCGTACTGGGGGATTACCAACCGATAAACTCATCTTT. Its protein is CALGDSPTTEPQPRTGGLPTDKLIF. The chain uses TRDV1 and TRDJ1; 10 nucleotides line up with TRDD3. The J gene comes from matching the DNA to germline here; TCRdb lacks it. There are 25 residues in the CDR3. The ends lost 3 bases at V and 2 bases at J; junction bases unmatched: 33. Germline CDR1 is TSWWSYY and CDR2 is QGS.

This clone was recorded many times. A far bigger clonotype differs at one base, so this is likely a read error. Other DNA variants within this sample encode the same CDR3. J is TRDJ1 and V is TRDV2; the match to TRDD3 covers 11 bases. Per germline, CDR1 GEAIGNYY and CDR2 EKD. Trimming cost V 0 bases and J 5 bases; bases outside gene matches: 7. CDR3 size: 16 residues. The CDR3 protein is CACDTVGGYASDKLIF. DNA of the CDR3: TGTGCCTGTGACACCGTTGGGGGATACGCATCTGATAAACTCATCTTT.

This clone appeared a few times. A far bigger clonotype differs at one base, so this is likely a read error. The same CDR3 arises from other DNA sequences in this sample as well. The V call is TRDV1, the J call TRDJ1; a weak D match, TRDD2 (6 bases). TCRdb supplies no J gene; here it was assigned by aligning the nucleotide sequence to germline. In germline, CDR1 is TSWWSYY, CDR2 QGS. V was shortened by 1 base and J by 0 bases, with 33 bases between the two germline ends. The CDR3 is made up of 23 amino acids. DNA for the CDR3: TGTGCTCTTGGGGAACGGGGGCCCTCCTACACCCCATGGTACGATTCGTACACCGATAAACTCATCTTT. It encodes CALGERGPSYTPWYDSYTDKLIF.

This clone was counted at least ten times. This likely reflects a read error, since a far larger clone is one base away. Different DNA sequences within this sample yield the same CDR3. The chain employs TRDV1 and TRDJ1; TRDD3 matches 12 bases. TCRdb offers no J gene call, so here the DNA was matched to germline to obtain one. Germline values: CDR1 TSWWSYY, CDR2 QGS. The CDR3 extends over 20 amino acids. The CDR3 region has the DNA TGTGCCCTTGGGGACCGGAGAGCTGGGGGATACGAGTTGTACACCGATAAACTCATCTTT. Its translation is CALGDRRAGGYELYTDKLIF.

This clone was found many times. TCRdb's protein, taken from a much larger clone, differs from this DNA's translation at residue 14, likely owing to a read error; the protein displayed comes from the DNA. This rearrangement joins TRDV2 to TRDJ1; TRDD3 matches at 9 bases. This CDR3 region has 15 residues. The germline V gene encodes CDR1 GEAIGNYY and CDR2 EKD. The DNA of the CDR3 is TGTGCCTGTGAGCCTCTGGGGGATTACACCGATAAACTCACCTTT. Amino acids: CACEPLGDYTDKLTF.